The next 23 T cell receptor beta chains were all read from a single sample in a study of molecular identifiers for immune sequencing clone quantification. TCRdb re-called the PCR reads through MiXCR, storing one row per CDR3 protein. This table has approximately 97,000 distinct CDR3 sequences, 20% to 25% appearing once. The material sequenced was naive CD8+ T cells from blood, with Jurkat cell RNA spiked in. Regarding subset: FACS-sorted CD8+CD4-CCR7+CD45RA+ naive T cells. The receptors here all came from a human donor in good health. Some libraries in this study had Jurkat cell RNA spiked in.

The table lists this clonotype with many counts. The chain has TRBV11-2 and TRBJ2-1; possible D gene TRBD2, 5 bases. The CDR3 totals 14 residues. V gave up 4 bases and J gave up 11 bases, with 18 bases separating them. Germline V gene sequence: CDR1 SGHAT, CDR2 FQNNGV. DNA for the CDR3: TGTGCCAGCAGCTCAGGACTGAACCCCGAAAAGCAGTTCTTC. Protein sequence: CASSSGLNPEKQFF.

This clonotype was counted many times. The chain joins TRBV29-1 to TRBJ2-7; D is unresolved. With 4 bases removed from V and 0 bases from J, the gap between germline ends came to 13 bases. This CDR3 is 14 amino acids long. CDR1 is SQVTM, CDR2 ANQGSEA, per germline. In nucleotides, the CDR3 is TGCAGCGTTGTACTGGCTGACTTCTCCTACGAGCAGTACTTC. This codes for CSVVLADFSYEQYF.

The CDR3 here is CASSLATCEQYF. The CDR3 nucleotides read TGTGCCAGCAGTTTAGCGACCTGCGAGCAGTACTTC. The chain recombines TRBV12-3 or TRBV12-4 with TRBJ2-7; unclear D gene. Trimming cost V 0 bases and J 6 bases, with 6 bases left between them. The CDR3 extends over 12 amino acids.

Ten or more counts support this clonotype. This rearrangement joins TRBV7-3 to TRBJ2-3, with 10 bases matching TRBD2. The ends lost 3 bases at V and 5 bases at J; junction bases unmatched: 8. CDR1 and CDR2 from the germline V gene are SGHTA and FQGTGA. The CDR3 length is 16 residues. The CDR3 DNA reads TGTGCCAGCAGCTTTTCAGCGGGAGGGGAAGGAGATACGCAGTATTTT. This gives the protein CASSFSAGGEGDTQYF.

This clonotype was detected only once. The chain uses TRBV7-2 and TRBJ2-7; TRBD1 agrees at 8 bases. CDR1 and CDR2 from the germline V gene are SGHTA and FQGNSA. V lost 8 bases, J lost 3 bases, and 9 bases stayed unmatched. The CDR3 is made up of 14 amino acids. This chain's CDR3 is CASRPGTGLYEQYF. The CDR3 DNA follows: TGTGCCAGCCGCCCAGGGACAGGCCTCTACGAGCAGTACTTC.

J is TRBJ1-2 and V is TRBV6-5; D may be TRBD1 (5 bases). Germline loops: CDR1 MNHEY, CDR2 SVGAGI. The CDR3 contains 15 residues. With 2 bases removed from V and 1 base from J, the gap between germline ends came to 11 bases. CDR3 region: CASSYGPDSNYGYTF. The CDR3 DNA sequence: TGTGCCAGCAGTTACGGGCCCGACAGTAACTATGGCTACACCTTC.

In this sample, this clonotype turned up many times. This sequence joins TRBV5-6 and TRBJ2-7; tentatively, D is TRBD1 (5 bases). Germline lookup yields CDR1 SGHDT and CDR2 YYEEEE. The CDR3 runs 14 residues. Trimming shortened V by 4 bases and J by 3 bases, and 14 bases separated the two germline ends. For the CDR3, the DNA is TGTGCCAGCAGCATGGATGGGGCCCTCTACGAGCAGTACTTC. This codes for CASSMDGALYEQYF.

The chain is built from TRBV4-1 and TRBJ2-7, with D unresolved. The CDR3 length is 14 residues. Per germline, CDR1 MGHRA and CDR2 YSYEKL. V was cut by 1 base and J by 2 bases, with 9 bases left in between. The CDR3, as DNA: TGCGCCAGCAGCCAAGGGTCCCAGACCTACGAGCAGTACTTC. This sequence encodes CASSQGSQTYEQYF.

As concerns this clonotype: A clone one base away is much larger, so this may be a read error. V usage is TRBV19 and J usage is TRBJ2-5; 10 bases agree with TRBD2. Germline assignment: CDR1 LNHDA and CDR2 SQIVND (reference sequence). Trimming cost V 2 bases and J 2 bases; bases outside gene matches: 5. There are 16 residues in the CDR3. This chain's CDR3 is CASSISSGGHQETQYF. The CDR3 DNA follows: TGTGCCAGTAGTATATCTAGCGGGGGACATCAAGAGACCCAGTACTTC.

Ten or more counts support this clonotype. V and J are TRBV20-1 and TRBJ2-7; 11 bases are a match to TRBD2. Trimming cost V 1 base and J 5 bases; bases outside gene matches: 10. Germline CDR1 and CDR2: DFQATT and SNEGSKA (reference sequence). This CDR3 comprises 16 residues. CDR3: CSARGQTSGRADEQYF. The CDR3 DNA sequence: TGCAGTGCTAGAGGACAAACTAGCGGGAGAGCAGACGAGCAGTACTTC.

The sample holds one count of this clonotype. A much larger clone differs from this one at a single base, so this may be a read error. The chain recombines TRBV29-1 with TRBJ1-1, with D hard to call. The CDR3 extends over 13 amino acids. From germline, CDR1 is SQVTM and CDR2 ANQGSEA. Deletions cut 3 bases from V and 3 bases from J, with 11 bases between. CDR3 bases: TGCAGCGTTGATACAGATATGGACACTGAAGCTTTCTTT. This codes for CSVDTDMDTEAFF.

Note on this clonotype: A much larger clone lies one base from this, so it may be a read error. The chain recombines TRBV27 with TRBJ1-2; 10 positions agree with TRBD1. The CDR3 is 14 amino acids. Germline values: CDR1 MNHEY, CDR2 SMNVEV (reference sequence). CDR3 DNA sequence: TGTGCCAGCAGTTTGGACAGGGGGAACTATGGCTACGCCTTC. Its translation: CASSLDRGNYGYAF.

This clonotype has only a few counts. The rearrangement uses TRBV6-5 and TRBJ1-4; possibly TRBD1 for D (5 bases). Trimming took off 6 bases at V and 5 bases at J, with 13 bases between the two ends. CDR3 length equals 14 residues. Germline V lookup: CDR1 MNHEY, CDR2 SVGAGI. The CDR3 is CASSSGPENEKLFF. The CDR3 DNA sequence: TGTGCCAGCAGCTCGGGACCCGAGAATGAAAAACTGTTTTTT.

This clonotype came up a few times. This sequence joins TRBV6-5 and TRBJ1-4; 9 bases are shared with TRBD1. With 2 bases clipped from V and 8 bases from J, the junction kept 6 bases outside the gene matches. The CDR3 length is 15 residues. Germline V gene lookup returns CDR1 MNHEY and CDR2 SVGAGI. The chain's CDR3 is CASSYGAGQGEKLFF. The CDR3 DNA is TGTGCCAGCAGTTACGGGGCGGGACAGGGCGAAAAACTGTTTTTT.

As to this clonotype: A much bigger clone sits one base away, suggesting this may be a read error. The CDR3 protein is CSGRTAANEKLFF. For the CDR3, the DNA is TGCAGCGGGAGGACAGCAGCTAATGAAAAACTGTTTTTT. The chain employs TRBV29-1 and TRBJ1-4; D is perhaps TRBD1 (6 bases). Germline-derived CDR1 and CDR2 are SQVTM and ANQGSEA. V shed 7 bases and J shed 3 bases, with 12 bases lying between them. There are 13 residues in the CDR3.

This clonotype was detected ten times or more. This chain joins TRBV20-1 and TRBJ2-7; D gene uncertain. The V end was cut by 4 bases, the J end by 1 base, with 8 bases between. Germline values: CDR1 DFQATT, CDR2 SNEGSKA (reference sequence). This CDR3 spans 12 amino acids. Here the CDR3 reads CSAKAASYEQYF. For the CDR3, the DNA is TGCAGTGCTAAGGCGGCTTCCTACGAGCAGTACTTC.

This clonotype was observed at least ten times. The V call is TRBV4-1, the J call TRBJ2-5; a weak D match, TRBD2 (6 bases). Germline CDR1 is MGHRA and CDR2 is YSYEKL. Trimming removed 1 base at V and 5 bases at J, with 14 bases between. The CDR3 contains 15 residues. CDR3 nucleotide sequence: TGCGCCAGCAGCCAAGCGGCGGGATCGTTGGAGACCCAGTACTTC. Protein: CASSQAAGSLETQYF.

This clonotype was found a few times. Mismatch with germline at one junction end may stem from a read error. The CDR3, as DNA: TGTGCCAGTAGTATGTCCAGGGTACCCTACAATGAGCTGTTCTTC. The encoded protein is CASSMSRVPYNELFF. The chain recombines TRBV19 with TRBJ2-1, with D possibly matching TRBD1 (5 bases). This CDR3 region has 15 residues. Germline CDR1 is LNHDA and CDR2 is SQIVND (reference sequence).

This clonotype was counted many times. CDR3 protein: CASSLGTGFDTQYF. Written as DNA, the CDR3 is TGTGCCAGCAGCTTGGGGACAGGGTTCGATACGCAGTATTTT. This chain links TRBV11-2 with TRBJ2-3; 9 bases agree with TRBD1. Germline loops: CDR1 SGHAT, CDR2 FQNNGV. The ends lost 3 bases at V and 6 bases at J; junction bases unmatched: 4. This CDR3 has 14 amino acids. Full variable domain (outside the CDR3, taken from reference TRBV11-2 and TRBJ2-3): EAGVAQSPRYKIIEKRQSVAFWCNPISGHATLYWYQQILGQGPKLLIQFQNNGVVDDSQLPKDRFSAERLKGVDSTLKIQPAKLEDSAVYLCASSLGTGFDTQYFGPGTRLTVL.

This clonotype was seen more than once but under ten times. A read error is possible here, since a much larger clone lies one base away. The chain recombines TRBV4-1 with TRBJ2-3; 7 bases fit TRBD2. The CDR3 has 17 residues. Per germline, CDR1 MGHRA and CDR2 YSYEKL. In DNA, the CDR3 is TGCGCCAGCAGCCAAGATGAGTTGGGACTACTCACAGTTACGCAGTATTTT. This encodes CASSQDELGLLTVTQYF.

This clonotype was seen repeatedly, ten times or more. V gene TRBV15 combines with J gene TRBJ2-7; TRBD2 might be the D (6 bases). Trimming stripped 0 bases from V and 6 bases from J, with 9 bases between. This CDR3 spans 13 amino acids. Germline lookup yields CDR1 LNHNV and CDR2 YYDKDF (reference sequence). CDR3 DNA sequence: TGTGCCACCAGCAGAGAACGGGGGAGCGAGCAGTACTTC. Its translation: CATSRERGSEQYF.

The chain is built from TRBV11-2 and TRBJ2-3; 7 bases fit TRBD2. Germline V gene data show CDR1 as SGHAT and CDR2 as FQNNGV. The CDR3 length is 14 residues. The J segment lost 0 bases and the V segment lost 7 bases, leaving 4 bases of the junction unmatched. In nucleotides, the CDR3 is TGTGCCAGCACCGTAGCGGGTAGCACAGATACGCAGTATTTT. Translation: CASTVAGSTDTQYF.

About this clonotype: This may be a read error: a much more frequent sequence differs by one nucleotide. The V and J genes are TRBV29-1 and TRBJ2-7, with D maybe TRBD2 (6 bases). The CDR3 is made up of 11 amino acids. Germline values: CDR1 SQVTM, CDR2 ANQGSEA. CDR3 sequence reads: CSVEGASERYF. The DNA of the CDR3 is TGCAGCGTTGAAGGAGCTAGCGAGCGGTACTTC.